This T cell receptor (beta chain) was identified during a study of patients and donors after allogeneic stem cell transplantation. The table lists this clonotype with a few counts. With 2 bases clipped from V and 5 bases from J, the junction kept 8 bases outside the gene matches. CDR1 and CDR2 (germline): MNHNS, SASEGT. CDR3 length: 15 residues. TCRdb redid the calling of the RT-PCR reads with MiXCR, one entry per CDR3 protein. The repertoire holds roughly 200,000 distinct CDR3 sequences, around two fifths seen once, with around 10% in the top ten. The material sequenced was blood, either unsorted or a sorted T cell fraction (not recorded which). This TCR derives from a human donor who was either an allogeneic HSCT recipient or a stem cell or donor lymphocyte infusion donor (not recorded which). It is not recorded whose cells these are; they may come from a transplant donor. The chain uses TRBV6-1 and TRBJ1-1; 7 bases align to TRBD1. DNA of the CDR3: TGTGCCAGCAGTGAACCTTACAGGGGAGGGACTGAAGCTTTCTTT. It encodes CASSEPYRGGTEAFF.